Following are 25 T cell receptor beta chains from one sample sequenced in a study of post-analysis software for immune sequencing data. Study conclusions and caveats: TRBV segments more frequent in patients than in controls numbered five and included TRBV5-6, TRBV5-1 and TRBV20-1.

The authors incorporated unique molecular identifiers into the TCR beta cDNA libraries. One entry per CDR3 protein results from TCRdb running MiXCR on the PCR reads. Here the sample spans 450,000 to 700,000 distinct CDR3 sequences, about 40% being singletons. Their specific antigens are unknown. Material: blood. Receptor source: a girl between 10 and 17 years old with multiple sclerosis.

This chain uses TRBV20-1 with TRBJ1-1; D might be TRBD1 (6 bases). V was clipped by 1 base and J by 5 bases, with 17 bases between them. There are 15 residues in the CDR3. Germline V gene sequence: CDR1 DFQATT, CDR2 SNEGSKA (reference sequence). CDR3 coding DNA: TGCAGTGCTAGAGGCATCAACAGGGTGGGTACTGAAGCTTTCTTT. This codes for CSARGINRVGTEAFF.

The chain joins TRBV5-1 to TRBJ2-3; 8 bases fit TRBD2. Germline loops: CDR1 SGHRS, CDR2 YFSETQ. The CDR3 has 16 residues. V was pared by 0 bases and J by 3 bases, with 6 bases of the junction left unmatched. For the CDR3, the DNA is TGCGCCAGCAGCTTGGATGTAGCGGGGTATACAGATACGCAGTATTTT. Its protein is CASSLDVAGYTDTQYF.

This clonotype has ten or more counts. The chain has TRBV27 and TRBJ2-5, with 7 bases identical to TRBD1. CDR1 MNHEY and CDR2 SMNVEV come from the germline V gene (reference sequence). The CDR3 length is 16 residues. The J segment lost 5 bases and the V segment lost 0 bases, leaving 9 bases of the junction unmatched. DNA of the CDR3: TGTGCCAGCAGTTTATCGACCCCAGACAGGGCGGAGACCCAGTACTTC. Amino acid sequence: CASSLSTPDRAETQYF.

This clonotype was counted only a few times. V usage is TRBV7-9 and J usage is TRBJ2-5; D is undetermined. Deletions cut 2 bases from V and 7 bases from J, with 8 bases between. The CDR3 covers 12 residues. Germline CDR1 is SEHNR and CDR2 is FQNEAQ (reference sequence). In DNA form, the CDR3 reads TGTGCCAGCAGCTTAAATCGGGCGACCCAGTACTTC. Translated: CASSLNRATQYF. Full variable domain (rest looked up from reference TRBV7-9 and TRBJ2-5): DTGVSQNPRHKITKRGQNVTFRCDPISEHNRLYWYRQTLGQGPEFLTYFQNEAQLEKSRLLSDRFSAERPKGSFSTLEIQRTEQGDSAMYLCASSLNRATQYFGPGTRLLVL.

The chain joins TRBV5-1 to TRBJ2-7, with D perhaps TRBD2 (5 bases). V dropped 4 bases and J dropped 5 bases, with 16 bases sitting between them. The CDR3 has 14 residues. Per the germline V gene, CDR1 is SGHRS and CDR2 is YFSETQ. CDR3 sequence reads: CASSLASLNHEQYF. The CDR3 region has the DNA TGCGCCAGCAGCCTGGCTAGCCTGAATCACGAGCAGTACTTC.

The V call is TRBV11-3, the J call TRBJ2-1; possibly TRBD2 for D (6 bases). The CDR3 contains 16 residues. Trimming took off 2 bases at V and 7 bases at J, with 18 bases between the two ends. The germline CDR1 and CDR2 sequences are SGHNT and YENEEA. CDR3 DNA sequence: TGTGCCAGCAGCTTAAGGGCAGTCGGGAGCGGGAATGAGCAGTTCTTC. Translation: CASSLRAVGSGNEQFF. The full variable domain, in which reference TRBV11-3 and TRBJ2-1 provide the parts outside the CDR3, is EAGVVQSPRYKIIEKKQPVAFWCNPISGHNTLYWYLQNLGQGPELLIRYENEEAVDDSQLPKDRFSAERLKGVDSTLKIQPAELGDSAVYLCASSLRAVGSGNEQFFGPGTRLTVL.

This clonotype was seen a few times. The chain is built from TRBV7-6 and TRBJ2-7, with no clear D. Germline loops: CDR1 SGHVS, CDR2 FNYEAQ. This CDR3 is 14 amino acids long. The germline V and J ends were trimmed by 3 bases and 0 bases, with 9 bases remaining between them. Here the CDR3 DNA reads TGTGCCAGCAGCTTGGGAATCGGCTCCTACGAGCAGTACTTC. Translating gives CASSLGIGSYEQYF. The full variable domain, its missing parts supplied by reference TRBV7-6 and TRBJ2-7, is GAGVSQSPRYKVTKRGQDVALRCDPISGHVSLYWYRQALGQGPEFLTYFNYEAQQDKSGLPNDRFSAERPEGSISTLTIQRTEQRDSAMYRCASSLGIGSYEQYFGPGTRLTVT.

CDR3 amino acids: CASSASGRQPQHF. The CDR3, as DNA: TGTGCCAGCAGTGCGTCAGGGCGACAGCCCCAGCATTTT. This chain uses TRBV2 with TRBJ1-5; perhaps TRBD1 as D (5 bases). Trimming removed 4 bases from V and 7 bases from J, with 11 bases in between. Germline CDR1 SNHLY, CDR2 FYNNEI. CDR3 length: 13 amino acids. Drawing the rest from reference TRBV2 and TRBJ1-5, the complete variable domain is EPEVTQTPSHQVTQMGQEVILRCVPISNHLYFYWYRQILGQKVEFLVSFYNNEISEKSEIFDDQFSVERPDGSNFTLKIRSTKLEDSAMYFCASSASGRQPQHFGDGTRLSIL.

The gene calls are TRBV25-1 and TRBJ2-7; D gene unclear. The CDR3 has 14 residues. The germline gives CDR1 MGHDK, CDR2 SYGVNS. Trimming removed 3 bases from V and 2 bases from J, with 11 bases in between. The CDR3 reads CASSEAGYTYEQYF. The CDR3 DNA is TGTGCCAGCAGTGAGGCAGGTTACACCTACGAGCAGTACTTC.

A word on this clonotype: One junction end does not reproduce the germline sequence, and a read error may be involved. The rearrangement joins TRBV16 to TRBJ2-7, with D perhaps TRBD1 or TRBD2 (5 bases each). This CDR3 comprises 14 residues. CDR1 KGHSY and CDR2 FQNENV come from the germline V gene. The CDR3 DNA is TGTGCCAGCAGCCAGGGGACGGAGTCCTACAAGCAGTACTTC. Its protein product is CASSQGTESYKQYF.

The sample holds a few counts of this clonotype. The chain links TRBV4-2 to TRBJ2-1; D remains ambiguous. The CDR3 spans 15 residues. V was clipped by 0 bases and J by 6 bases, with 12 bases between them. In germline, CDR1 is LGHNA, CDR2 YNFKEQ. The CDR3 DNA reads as TGTGCCAGCAGCCAAGATCCCCCCCTAATCAATGAGCAGTTCTTC. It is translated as CASSQDPPLINEQFF.

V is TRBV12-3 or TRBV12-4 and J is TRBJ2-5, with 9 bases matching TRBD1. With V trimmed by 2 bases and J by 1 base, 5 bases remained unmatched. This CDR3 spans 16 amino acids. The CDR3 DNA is TGTGCCAGCAGTTTATTCGCGGGACAGGGCCAAGAGACCCAGTACTTC. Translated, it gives CASSLFAGQGQETQYF.

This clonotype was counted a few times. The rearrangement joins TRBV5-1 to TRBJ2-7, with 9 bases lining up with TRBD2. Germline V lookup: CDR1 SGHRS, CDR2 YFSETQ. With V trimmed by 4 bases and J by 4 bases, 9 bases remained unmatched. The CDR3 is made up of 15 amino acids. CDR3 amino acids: CASSIAGTSPYEQYF. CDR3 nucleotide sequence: TGCGCCAGCAGCATAGCCGGGACTAGCCCGTACGAGCAGTACTTC.

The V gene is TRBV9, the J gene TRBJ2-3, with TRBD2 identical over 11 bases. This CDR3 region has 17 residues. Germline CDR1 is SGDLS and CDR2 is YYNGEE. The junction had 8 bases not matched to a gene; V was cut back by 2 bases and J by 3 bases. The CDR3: CASSVSRLAGGTDTQYF. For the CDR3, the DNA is TGTGCCAGCAGCGTCTCGCGTCTAGCGGGAGGTACAGATACGCAGTATTTT.

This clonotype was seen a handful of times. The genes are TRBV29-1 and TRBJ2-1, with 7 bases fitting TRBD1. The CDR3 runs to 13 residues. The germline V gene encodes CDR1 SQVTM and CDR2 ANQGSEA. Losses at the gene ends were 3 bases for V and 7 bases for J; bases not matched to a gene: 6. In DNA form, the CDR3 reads TGCAGCGTTGATGGGACAGCGGCTAATGAGCAGTTCTTC. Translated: CSVDGTAANEQFF.

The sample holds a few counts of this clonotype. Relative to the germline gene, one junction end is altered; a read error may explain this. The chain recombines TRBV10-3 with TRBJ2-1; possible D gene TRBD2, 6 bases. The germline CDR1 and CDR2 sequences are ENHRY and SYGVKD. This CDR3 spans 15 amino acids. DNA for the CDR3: TGTGCCATCAGTGCCGGGAGTCAGCCCTACAATGAACAGTTCTTC. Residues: CAISAGSQPYNEQFF.

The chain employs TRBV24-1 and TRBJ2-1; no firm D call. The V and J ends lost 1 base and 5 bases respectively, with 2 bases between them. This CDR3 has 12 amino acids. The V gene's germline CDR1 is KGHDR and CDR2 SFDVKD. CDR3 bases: TGTGCCACCAGTGATTTCCACAATGAGCAGTTCTTC. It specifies CATSDFHNEQFF.

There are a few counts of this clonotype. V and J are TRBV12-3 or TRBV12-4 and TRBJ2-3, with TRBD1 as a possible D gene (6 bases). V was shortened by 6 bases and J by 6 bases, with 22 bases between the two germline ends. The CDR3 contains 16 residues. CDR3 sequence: CASSRGSYRDADTQYF. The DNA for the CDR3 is TGTGCCAGCAGCCGCGGATCATACAGGGATGCGGATACGCAGTATTTT.

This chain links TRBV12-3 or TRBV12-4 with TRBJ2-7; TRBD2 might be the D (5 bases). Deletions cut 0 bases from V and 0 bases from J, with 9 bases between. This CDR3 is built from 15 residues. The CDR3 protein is CASSLAGEPSYEQYF. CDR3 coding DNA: TGTGCCAGCAGTTTAGCGGGAGAACCCTCCTACGAGCAGTACTTC.

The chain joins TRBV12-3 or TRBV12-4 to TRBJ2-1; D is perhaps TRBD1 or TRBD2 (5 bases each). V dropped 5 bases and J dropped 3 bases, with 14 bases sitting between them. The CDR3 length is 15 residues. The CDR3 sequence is CASSNPGRFYNEQFF. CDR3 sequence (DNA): TGTGCCAGCAGTAACCCGGGACGGTTCTACAATGAGCAGTTCTTC.

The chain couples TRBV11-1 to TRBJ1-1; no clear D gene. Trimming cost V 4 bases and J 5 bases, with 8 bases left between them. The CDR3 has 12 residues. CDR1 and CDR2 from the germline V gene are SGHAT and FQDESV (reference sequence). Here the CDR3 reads CASSSPKTEAFF. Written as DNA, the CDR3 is TGTGCCAGCAGCTCCCCTAAGACTGAAGCTTTCTTT.

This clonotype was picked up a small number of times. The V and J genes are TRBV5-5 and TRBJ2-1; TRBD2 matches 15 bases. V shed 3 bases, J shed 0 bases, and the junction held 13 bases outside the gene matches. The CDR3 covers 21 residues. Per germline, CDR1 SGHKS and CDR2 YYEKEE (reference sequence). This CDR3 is CASSSFLRTSGGASSYNEQFF. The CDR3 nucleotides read TGTGCCAGCAGCTCCTTCTTACGGACTAGCGGGGGGGCTAGCTCCTACAATGAGCAGTTCTTC.

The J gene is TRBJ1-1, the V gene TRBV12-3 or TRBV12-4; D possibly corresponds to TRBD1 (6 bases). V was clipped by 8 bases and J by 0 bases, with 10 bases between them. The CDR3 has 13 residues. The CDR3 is CASLDSLNTEAFF. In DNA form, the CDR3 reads TGTGCCAGCCTGGACAGTTTGAACACTGAAGCTTTCTTT.

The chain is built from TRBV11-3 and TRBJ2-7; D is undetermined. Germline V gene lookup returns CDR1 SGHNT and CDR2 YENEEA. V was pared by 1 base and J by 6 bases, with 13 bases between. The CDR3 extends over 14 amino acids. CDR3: CASSLVSSPTEQYF. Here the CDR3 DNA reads TGTGCCAGCAGCTTAGTGTCGTCTCCTACCGAGCAGTACTTC.

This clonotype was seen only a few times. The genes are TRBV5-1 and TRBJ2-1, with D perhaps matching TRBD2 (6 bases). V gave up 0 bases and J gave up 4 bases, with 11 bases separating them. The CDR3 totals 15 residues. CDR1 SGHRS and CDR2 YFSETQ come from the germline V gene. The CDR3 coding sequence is TGCGCCAGCAGCTTGGTCGGGGGTGGGTACAATGAGCAGTTCTTC. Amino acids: CASSLVGGGYNEQFF.